These 24 T cell receptor beta chains came from one sample sequenced in a study of T-cell reconstitution after alpha-beta-depleted transplantation in children. Unique molecular identifiers were incorporated when the TCRbeta library was constructed. In TCRdb, the PCR reads were re-called with MiXCR into one record per CDR3 protein. The profile shows 250,000 to 400,000 distinct CDR3 sequences, roughly 25% of them singletons. The material sequenced was PBMCs, mostly from graft donor cells, taken 180 days after TCRalphabeta/CD19-depleted stem cell transplant. The receptors here all came from a male patient younger than 18 who had a stem cell transplant for acute lymphoblastic leukemia, so the T cells may come from the graft donor.

This clonotype has ten or more counts. V usage is TRBV5-1 and J usage is TRBJ2-2, with D possibly TRBD1 on 5 matching bases. In germline, CDR1 is SGHRS, CDR2 YFSETQ. Trimming stripped 1 base from V and 8 bases from J, with 12 bases between. CDR3 length equals 14 residues. CDR3 residues: CASSLKVDRGELFF. The DNA for the CDR3 is TGCGCCAGCAGCTTGAAGGTCGACAGAGGGGAGCTGTTTTTT.

In this sample, this clonotype turned up a few times. The V call is TRBV5-1, the J call TRBJ2-2, with D maybe TRBD2 (8 bases). This CDR3 contains 15 residues. CDR1 and CDR2 (germline): SGHRS, YFSETQ. V was shortened by 4 bases and J by 5 bases, with 15 bases between the two germline ends. The CDR3 sequence is CASSRTGGGTGELFF. The CDR3 region has the DNA TGCGCCAGCAGCCGGACAGGCGGGGGGACCGGGGAGCTGTTTTTT.

The chain has TRBV28 and TRBJ2-7; D is possibly TRBD1 or TRBD2 (5 bases each). The CDR3 runs to 15 residues. V was cut by 8 bases and J by 3 bases, with 20 bases left in between. Germline V CDR1 and CDR2: MDHEN, SYDVKM. CDR3 residues: CASGPPGPPIYEQYF. For the CDR3, the DNA is TGTGCCAGCGGTCCGCCGGGACCGCCTATCTACGAGCAGTACTTC.

This clonotype showed up just a few times. The chain has TRBV7-2 and TRBJ2-7; tentatively, D is TRBD1 (5 bases). The CDR3 sequence is 12 residues long. V gave up 6 bases and J gave up 1 base, with 7 bases separating them. The germline CDR1 and CDR2 sequences are SGHTA and FQGNSA. For the CDR3, the DNA is TGTGCCAGCAGGACAGATTCCTACGAGCAGTACTTC. It translates to CASRTDSYEQYF. Complete variable domain (other parts from reference TRBV7-2 and TRBJ2-7): GAGVSQSPSNKVTEKGKDVELRCDPISGHTALYWYRQSLGQGLEFLIYFQGNSAPDKSGLPSDRFSAERTGGSVSTLTIQRTQQEDSAVYLCASRTDSYEQYFGPGTRLTVT.

The sample holds a few counts of this clonotype. The chain recombines TRBV20-1 with TRBJ1-2; D not resolved. CDR3 length: 13 amino acids. Trimming left V 1 base short and J 0 bases short, with 6 bases between. Per germline, CDR1 DFQATT and CDR2 SNEGSKA (reference sequence). The CDR3 loop reads CSARGPSNYGYTF. In DNA, the CDR3 is TGCAGTGCTAGAGGGCCATCTAACTATGGCTACACCTTC.

The V gene is TRBV6-5, the J gene TRBJ1-4; D call uncertain. The germline V and J ends were trimmed by 2 bases and 7 bases, with 14 bases remaining between them. CDR1 and CDR2 (germline): MNHEY, SVGAGI. The CDR3 is made up of 15 amino acids. The CDR3 DNA sequence: TGTGCCAGCAGTTACGTGGGAGGTAGAGGTGAAAAACTGTTTTTT. Its protein product is CASSYVGGRGEKLFF.

V is TRBV10-3 and J is TRBJ2-7, with 13 bases lining up with TRBD2. The CDR3 length is 14 residues. The V and J ends lost 6 bases and 4 bases, in that order; junction bases with no gene match: 3. CDR1 is ENHRY and CDR2 is SYGVKD in the germline V gene. The CDR3 DNA follows: TGTGCCATCAGCCAGACTAGCGGGAGGTACGAGCAGTACTTC. It translates to CAISQTSGRYEQYF.

This clonotype has more than one count but fewer than ten. The chain employs TRBV29-1 and TRBJ2-5; 7 nucleotides match TRBD1. Per the germline V gene, CDR1 is SQVTM and CDR2 is ANQGSEA. Trimming at V came to 6 bases and at J to 1 base, leaving 5 bases not matched to a gene. There are 13 residues in the CDR3. The CDR3 protein is CSVKGAPQETQYF. Here the CDR3 DNA reads TGCAGCGTCAAGGGGGCGCCCCAAGAGACCCAGTACTTC.

The chain joins TRBV29-1 to TRBJ2-1; possible D gene TRBD1, 6 bases. The CDR3 is made up of 15 amino acids. Germline V lookup: CDR1 SQVTM, CDR2 ANQGSEA. Trimming stripped 0 bases from V and 2 bases from J, with 11 bases between. Here the CDR3 DNA reads TGCAGCGTTGAAGAAAAGGACAGAACCTACAATGAGCAGTTCTTC. It translates to CSVEEKDRTYNEQFF.

This clonotype was counted a few times. The chain recombines TRBV7-3 with TRBJ2-3; 9 bases match TRBD2. Looked up from germline, CDR1 is SGHTA and CDR2 is FQGTGA. J was trimmed by 9 bases and V by 2 bases; bases with no gene match: 9. This CDR3 has 15 residues. The CDR3 protein is CASSLGPGTSPTQYF. The CDR3 DNA sequence: TGTGCCAGCAGCTTAGGCCCGGGGACTAGCCCGACGCAGTATTTT.

A few counts support this clonotype. The chain has TRBV11-2 and TRBJ2-3; TRBD2 aligns across 16 bases. This CDR3 comprises 20 residues. The V gene's germline CDR1 is SGHAT and CDR2 FQNNGV. Trimming at V came to 5 bases and at J to 0 bases, leaving 11 bases not matched to a gene. CDR3 DNA sequence: TGTGCCAGCAGCCTTCTGGGACTAGCGGGAGGGCCCTCTAGCACAGATACGCAGTATTTT. This encodes CASSLLGLAGGPSSTDTQYF.

The rearrangement uses TRBV7-9 and TRBJ1-1; D is ambiguous. The germline gives CDR1 SEHNR, CDR2 FQNEAQ (reference sequence). Deletions cut 3 bases from V and 4 bases from J, with 6 bases between. This CDR3 is 12 amino acids long. CDR3: CASSFGFTEAFF. Written as DNA, the CDR3 is TGTGCCAGCAGCTTCGGATTCACTGAAGCTTTCTTT.

Points on this clonotype: Relative to the germline gene, one junction end is altered; a read error may explain this. This chain links TRBV4-1 with TRBJ2-7; 8 bases are shared with TRBD1. Germline CDR1 reads MGHRA; CDR2 reads YSYEKL. This CDR3 comprises 12 residues. CDR3 loop: CASSQTGDEQSF. The DNA for the CDR3 is TGCGCCAGCAGCCAGACAGGGGACGAGCAGTCCTTC.

The J gene is TRBJ1-5, the V gene TRBV12-3 or TRBV12-4, with a tentative D call TRBD1 (5 bases). V was clipped by 1 base and J by 7 bases, with 17 bases between them. The CDR3 covers 16 residues. The CDR3 DNA is TGTGCCAGCAGTTTAGGGATCGGGGTCGGGGGACAGCCCCAGCATTTT. Residues: CASSLGIGVGGQPQHF.

This clonotype showed up just a few times. The V and J genes are TRBV9 and TRBJ2-7, with D unclear. The CDR3 spans 13 residues. Per germline, CDR1 SGDLS and CDR2 YYNGEE. The V end lost 4 bases, the J end lost 4 bases, and 12 bases lay between the germline ends. CDR3 in DNA: TGTGCCAGCAGCTCAGCCTACACTTACGAGCAGTACTTC. Translation gives CASSSAYTYEQYF.

The rearrangement links TRBV6-5 to TRBJ1-4; D gene unclear. Germline V lookup: CDR1 MNHEY, CDR2 SVGAGI. Trimming removed 1 base from V and 5 bases from J, with 14 bases in between. The CDR3 has 16 residues. CDR3: CASSYLGRLSNEKLFF. The CDR3 coding sequence is TGTGCCAGCAGTTACTTGGGCCGACTAAGCAATGAAAAACTGTTTTTT.

The V call is TRBV5-1, the J call TRBJ2-3; 11 bases match TRBD1. J was trimmed by 0 bases and V by 3 bases; bases with no gene match: 3. The V gene's germline CDR1 is SGHRS and CDR2 YFSETQ. The CDR3 spans 16 residues. CDR3 sequence reads: CASSSGTGGSTDTQYF. CDR3 DNA sequence: TGCGCCAGCAGCTCCGGGACAGGGGGGAGCACAGATACGCAGTATTTT.

The chain is built from TRBV20-1 and TRBJ1-1, with a tentative D call TRBD1 (5 bases). This CDR3 comprises 14 residues. V was clipped by 3 bases and J by 6 bases, with 17 bases between them. Germline V gives CDR1 DFQATT, CDR2 SNEGSKA (reference sequence). CDR3 in amino acids: CSASLRVDVAEAFF. The CDR3 nucleotides are TGCAGTGCTAGTCTCAGGGTGGACGTGGCTGAAGCTTTCTTT.

In this sample, this clonotype turned up a few times. The J gene is TRBJ2-7, the V gene TRBV20-1; 8 nucleotides align to TRBD2. This CDR3 is 14 amino acids long. V dropped 5 bases and J dropped 2; count of bases not matched to a gene: 8. The germline gives CDR1 DFQATT, CDR2 SNEGSKA (reference sequence). CDR3 loop: CSAPGTRSTYEQYF. CDR3 nucleotide sequence: TGCAGTGCTCCCGGGACTAGGAGCACCTACGAGCAGTACTTC.

The V and J genes are TRBV7-6 and TRBJ2-2, with 8 bases that match TRBD2. The length of the CDR3 is 15 residues. CDR1 and CDR2 (germline): SGHVS, FNYEAQ. V lost 5 bases and J lost 4; bases outside the gene matches: 6. Here the CDR3 DNA reads TGTGCCAGCAGCCCCGGGACTAGAATCACCGGGGAGCTGTTTTTT. Amino acids: CASSPGTRITGELFF.

Concerning this clonotype: One base away lies a much larger clone, so this may be a sequencing read error. The chain recombines TRBV7-9 with TRBJ2-1; D remains ambiguous. Germline V gene sequence: CDR1 SEHNR, CDR2 FQNEAQ (reference sequence). Trimming removed 8 bases at V and 0 bases at J, with 2 bases between. The CDR3 extends over 11 amino acids. CDR3 residues: CASPSYNEQFF. In DNA form, the CDR3 reads TGTGCCAGCCCCTCCTACAATGAGCAGTTCTTC.

The V and J genes are TRBV4-1 and TRBJ2-6; 9 positions match TRBD1. Germline V lookup: CDR1 MGHRA, CDR2 YSYEKL. The V segment lost 1 base and the J segment 4 bases; nucleotides outside the gene matches: 5. The CDR3 runs 17 residues. The CDR3: CASSQGQGVGGANVLTF. Written as DNA, the CDR3 is TGCGCCAGCAGCCAAGGACAGGGGGTAGGAGGGGCCAACGTCCTGACTTTC.

The V call is TRBV30, the J call TRBJ2-1, with 11 bases identical to TRBD2. The CDR3 contains 16 residues. Germline V CDR1 and CDR2: GTSNPN, SVGIG (reference sequence). With V trimmed by 2 bases and J by 7 bases, 10 bases remained unmatched. CDR3 in amino acids: CAWSTTVGTSGNEQFF. The CDR3 DNA reads as TGTGCCTGGAGTACCACCGTCGGGACTAGCGGTAATGAGCAGTTCTTC.

The chain recombines TRBV11-2 with TRBJ2-1; TRBD2 matches at 7 bases. The V gene's germline CDR1 is SGHAT and CDR2 FQNNGV. The CDR3 contains 16 residues. The ends lost 5 bases at V and 4 bases at J; junction bases unmatched: 11. The chain's CDR3 is CASSREGISGYNEQFF. The CDR3 DNA reads as TGTGCCAGCAGCCGAGAAGGTATTAGCGGGTACAATGAGCAGTTCTTC.